The 2 T cell receptor beta chains listed next were all sequenced from one sample in a study of follicular helper T cells after annual influenza vaccination. Profiled with immunoSEQ multiplex PCR; TCRdb holds only in-frame clones, not every one. Of 9,000 to 13,000 clones listed, less than 80% are singletons. Specimen: CXCR5- memory CD4+ T cells sorted from blood, collected 6 weeks after influenza vaccination. The receptors derive from an adult who received the influenza vaccine.

The chain uses TRBV15 and TRBJ1-1; D is ambiguous. The V end was cut by 3 bases, the J end by 1 base, with 9 bases between. The CDR3 has 14 amino acids. CDR1 is LNHNV and CDR2 is YYDKDF in the germline V gene (reference sequence). The CDR3 DNA reads as TGTGCCACCAGCAGCTTCTTACAGAACACTGAAGCTTTCTTT. Protein sequence: CATSSFLQNTEAFF.

V usage is TRBV10-1 and J usage is TRBJ1-5; D not certain. In germline, CDR1 is WNHNN, CDR2 SYGVQD (reference sequence). Trimming removed 6 bases from V and 1 base from J, with 10 bases in between. The CDR3 has 14 amino acids. The CDR3 loop is CASRVGLSNQPQHF. In DNA form, the CDR3 reads TGCGCCAGCAGGGTGGGTTTGAGCAATCAGCCCCAGCATTTT.